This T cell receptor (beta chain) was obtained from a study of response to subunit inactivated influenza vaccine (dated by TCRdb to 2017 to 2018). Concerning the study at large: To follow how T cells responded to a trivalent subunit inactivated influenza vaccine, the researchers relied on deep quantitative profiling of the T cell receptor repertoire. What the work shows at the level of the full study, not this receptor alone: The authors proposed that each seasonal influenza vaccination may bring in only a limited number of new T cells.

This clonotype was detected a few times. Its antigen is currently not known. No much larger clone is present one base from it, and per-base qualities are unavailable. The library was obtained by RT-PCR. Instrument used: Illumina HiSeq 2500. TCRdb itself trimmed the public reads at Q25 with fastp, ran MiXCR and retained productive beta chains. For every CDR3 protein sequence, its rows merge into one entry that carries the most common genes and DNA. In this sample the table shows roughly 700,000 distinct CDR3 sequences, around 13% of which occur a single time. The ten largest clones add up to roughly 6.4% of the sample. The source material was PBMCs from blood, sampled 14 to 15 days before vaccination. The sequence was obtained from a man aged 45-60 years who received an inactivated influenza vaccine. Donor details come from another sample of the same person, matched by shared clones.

The CDR3 corresponds to CSAHKVPTNEKLFF. The base sequence is TGCAGTGCGCATAAGGTGCCAACTAATGAAAAACTGTTTTTT. The rearranged chain carries TRBV20-1 and TRBJ1-4, with the D gene not confidently named. Its CDR3 holds 14 amino acids, cysteine through phenylalanine. The only DNA kept is the CDR3, 42 bases in frame from the first base. V loses 6 bases of germline sequence and J loses 0 bases, and the interval between the two ends is 11 bases. CDR1 and CDR2 (DFQATT, SNEGSKA) derive from the germline V gene (reference sequence).